A single sample is the source of the 19 T cell receptor beta chains below, sequenced in a study of human T cells and chemical hapten exposure. Time point reported: patch test 3, about 24 weeks after DPC sensitization. Treatment indicated: therapeutic diphenylcyclopropenone sensitization with weekly scalp DPC. Via MiXCR, TCRdb re-called the RACE reads, giving one row per CDR3 protein. The data hold tens of thousands of distinct CDR3 sequences, with around 12% observed a single time. Specimen: whole blood, collected in connection with sensitization to the hapten diphenylcyclopropenone (DPC). These receptor sequences come from a man aged 25 to 40 with alopecia areata. Some clones in this sample may be carry-over from other donors' samples.

This clonotype has at least ten counts. The J gene is TRBJ2-1, the V gene TRBV6-2 or TRBV6-3; TRBD2 matches 7 bases. This CDR3 contains 15 residues. The V segment lost 5 bases and the J segment 9 bases; nucleotides outside the gene matches: 13. The germline CDR1 and CDR2 sequences are MNHEY and SVGEGT. The DNA for the CDR3 is TGTGCCAGCAGTAAAGGGAGGGGAGGAGAGGGTGAGCAGTTCTTC. Residues: CASSKGRGGEGEQFF.

This clonotype showed up many times. The chain links TRBV28 to TRBJ2-2, with D unresolved. CDR3 length: 14 residues. Per the germline V gene, CDR1 is MDHEN and CDR2 is SYDVKM. Deletions cut 3 bases from V and 4 bases from J, with 9 bases between. CDR3 in amino acids: CASSFLQSTGELFF. The CDR3 DNA is TGTGCCAGCAGTTTCTTGCAGAGCACCGGGGAGCTGTTTTTT.

This clonotype has a count of ten or more. V gene TRBV5-1 combines with J gene TRBJ2-5; 9 nucleotides line up with TRBD1. The germline gives CDR1 SGHRS, CDR2 YFSETQ. The CDR3 length is 16 residues. J gave up 5 bases and V 4 bases, and 12 bases lay outside the gene matches. The CDR3 DNA sequence: TGCGCCAGCAGCGTTGAGACAGGGGGGGTCCCGGAGACCCAGTACTTC. This sequence encodes CASSVETGGVPETQYF. The whole variable domain, filled in from reference TRBV5-1 and TRBJ2-5, reads KAGVTQTPRYLIKTRGQQVTLSCSPISGHRSVSWYQQTPGQGLQFLFEYFSETQRNKGNFPGRFSGRQFSNSRSEMNVSTLELGDSALYLCASSVETGGVPETQYFGPGTRLLVL.

This clonotype was detected many times. The V call is TRBV7-8, the J call TRBJ1-6; 10 bases fit TRBD1. The CDR3 contains 19 residues. V shed 5 bases and J 7 bases; nucleotides not matched to a gene: 17. Germline lookup yields CDR1 SGHVS and CDR2 FQNEAQ. The DNA for the CDR3 is TGTGCCAGCAGCCTAAACCTGAGACAGGGGGCGCTGGGAAATTCACCCCTCCACTTT. Translated: CASSLNLRQGALGNSPLHF.

This chain uses TRBV19 with TRBJ1-2, with D possibly matching TRBD1 (5 bases). The germline gives CDR1 LNHDA, CDR2 SQIVND (reference sequence). The CDR3 has 14 residues. Trimming pared 0 bases from V and 5 bases from J, leaving 10 bases between. The CDR3 protein is CASSIDRALYGYTF. The DNA of the CDR3 is TGTGCCAGTAGTATAGACAGGGCGCTGTATGGCTACACCTTC.

This CDR3 reads CASSPGQNNIQYF. In DNA form, the CDR3 reads TGCGCCAGCAGCCCGGGACAGAACAACATTCAGTACTTC. J is TRBJ2-4 and V is TRBV5-1, with TRBD1 identical over 7 bases. The germline gives CDR1 SGHRS, CDR2 YFSETQ. The junction had 5 bases not matched to a gene; V was cut back by 4 bases and J by 7 bases. This CDR3 has 13 residues.

The table lists this clonotype with a few counts. The junction departs from the called germline gene at one end, perhaps through a read error. The rearrangement links TRBV6-4 to TRBJ2-5; 11 positions match TRBD2. This CDR3 spans 13 amino acids. Germline values: CDR1 MRHNA, CDR2 SNTAGT. CDR3 nucleotides: TGTGCCAGCAGGGGACTAGCGGAAGAGATCCAGTACTTC. Its protein product is CASRGLAEEIQYF.

The chain has TRBV5-1 and TRBJ2-3; D is unclear. Germline V lookup: CDR1 SGHRS, CDR2 YFSETQ. This CDR3 contains 13 residues. The V gene lost 4 bases and the J gene lost 1 base, with 7 bases spanning the gap. The CDR3 sequence: CASSLLGTDTQYF. DNA for the CDR3: TGCGCCAGCAGCCTGTTGGGCACAGATACGCAGTATTTT.

This clonotype came up a few times. The chain joins TRBV19 to TRBJ2-2; D unresolved. The V end was cut by 1 base, the J end by 2 bases, with 8 bases between. Germline CDR1 is LNHDA and CDR2 is SQIVND (reference sequence). The CDR3 consists of 15 residues. CDR3 sequence: CASSIGRINTGELFF. CDR3 bases: TGTGCCAGTAGTATAGGCCGGATAAACACCGGGGAGCTGTTTTTT.

This clonotype was seen more than once but under ten times. The chain has TRBV20-1 and TRBJ1-2, with D possibly matching TRBD1 (5 bases). The V gene's germline CDR1 is DFQATT and CDR2 SNEGSKA (reference sequence). This CDR3 comprises 12 residues. Trimming stripped 2 bases from V and 5 bases from J, with 9 bases between. In DNA, the CDR3 is TGCAGTGCTAGACTCGGGGGGTATGGCTACACCTTC. Encoded protein: CSARLGGYGYTF.

This clonotype was found many times. This CDR3 is CSAKTGGPYEQYF. The CDR3 coding sequence is TGCAGTGCCAAGACAGGGGGCCCCTACGAGCAGTACTTC. The chain recombines TRBV20-1 with TRBJ2-7; 10 bases map to TRBD1. The CDR3 spans 13 residues. Germline V gives CDR1 DFQATT, CDR2 SNEGSKA (reference sequence). J was trimmed by 2 bases and V by 6 bases; bases with no gene match: 4.

Many counts were recorded for this clonotype. This chain joins TRBV28 and TRBJ1-1; the D is unclear. Per the germline V gene, CDR1 is MDHEN and CDR2 is SYDVKM. The CDR3 totals 14 residues. V lost 3 bases and J 3 bases, leaving 11 bases between the germline ends. CDR3 region: CASSLAGRDTEAFF. Here the CDR3 DNA reads TGTGCCAGCAGTTTGGCAGGAAGAGACACTGAAGCTTTCTTT.

This clonotype is medium-sized in the sample. This rearrangement joins TRBV6-4 to TRBJ2-1; possibly TRBD1 for D (5 bases). With 1 base removed from V and 5 bases from J, the gap between germline ends came to 12 bases. This CDR3 region has 15 residues. CDR1 is MRHNA and CDR2 is SNTAGT in the germline V gene. This CDR3 is CASSDWIQGNNEQFF. The DNA of the CDR3 is TGTGCCAGCAGTGACTGGATCCAGGGAAACAATGAGCAGTTCTTC.

This clonotype has just a few counts. J is TRBJ1-6 and V is TRBV27, with 10 bases aligning to TRBD1. This CDR3 has 18 amino acids. The V gene end was trimmed by 3 bases and the J gene end by 4 bases; junction bases not matched to a gene: 9. The germline V gene has CDR1 MNHEY and CDR2 SMNVEV (reference sequence). CDR3 residues: CASSFRDRGPTYNSPLHF. The CDR3 DNA reads TGTGCCAGCAGTTTCCGGGACAGGGGACCAACATATAATTCACCCCTCCACTTT.

The CDR3 sequence is CASSQDWLSTEAFF. The CDR3 DNA follows: TGCGCCAGCAGCCAAGATTGGTTGAGCACTGAAGCTTTCTTT. The chain couples TRBV4-1 to TRBJ1-1; D gene unclear. Trimming cost V 0 bases and J 4 bases, with 9 bases left between them. In germline, CDR1 is MGHRA, CDR2 YSYEKL. This CDR3 comprises 14 residues.

The chain uses TRBV27 and TRBJ2-3, with 8 bases that match TRBD1. The length of the CDR3 is 15 residues. Germline trimming cut 5 bases from V and 2 bases from J; bases unmatched to any gene: 6. Per the germline V gene, CDR1 is MNHEY and CDR2 is SMNVEV (reference sequence). The CDR3 DNA reads TGTGCCAGCAGTCCAGACAGGGGCGACACAGATACGCAGTATTTT. Amino acid sequence: CASSPDRGDTDTQYF.

This clonotype came up many times. The chain couples TRBV11-2 to TRBJ1-1; D unresolved. The V gene's germline CDR1 is SGHAT and CDR2 FQNNGV. Trimming cost V 1 base and J 5 bases, with 11 bases left between them. This CDR3 spans 14 amino acids. CDR3 in amino acids: CASSLVAGSTEAFF. The CDR3 DNA reads TGTGCCAGCAGCTTAGTCGCCGGGAGTACTGAAGCTTTCTTT.

The V and J genes are TRBV12-3 or TRBV12-4 and TRBJ1-1; 7 nucleotides match TRBD1. The CDR3 loop spans 14 amino acids. J was trimmed by 4 bases and V by 5 bases; bases with no gene match: 7. The CDR3 DNA is TGTGCCAGCAGTCAGCCAGGGGGGGGCACTGAAGCTTTCTTT. Encoded protein: CASSQPGGGTEAFF.

This clonotype was observed many times. The chain is built from TRBV4-2 and TRBJ1-2; tentatively, D is TRBD1 (5 bases). V lost 1 base and J 0 bases, leaving 21 bases between the germline ends. CDR3 length: 19 residues. Per the germline V gene, CDR1 is LGHNA and CDR2 is YNFKEQ. This CDR3 reads CASSQGARVAQNPNYGYTF. In DNA, the CDR3 is TGTGCCAGCAGCCAAGGAGCCAGGGTGGCACAAAACCCTAACTATGGCTACACCTTC.